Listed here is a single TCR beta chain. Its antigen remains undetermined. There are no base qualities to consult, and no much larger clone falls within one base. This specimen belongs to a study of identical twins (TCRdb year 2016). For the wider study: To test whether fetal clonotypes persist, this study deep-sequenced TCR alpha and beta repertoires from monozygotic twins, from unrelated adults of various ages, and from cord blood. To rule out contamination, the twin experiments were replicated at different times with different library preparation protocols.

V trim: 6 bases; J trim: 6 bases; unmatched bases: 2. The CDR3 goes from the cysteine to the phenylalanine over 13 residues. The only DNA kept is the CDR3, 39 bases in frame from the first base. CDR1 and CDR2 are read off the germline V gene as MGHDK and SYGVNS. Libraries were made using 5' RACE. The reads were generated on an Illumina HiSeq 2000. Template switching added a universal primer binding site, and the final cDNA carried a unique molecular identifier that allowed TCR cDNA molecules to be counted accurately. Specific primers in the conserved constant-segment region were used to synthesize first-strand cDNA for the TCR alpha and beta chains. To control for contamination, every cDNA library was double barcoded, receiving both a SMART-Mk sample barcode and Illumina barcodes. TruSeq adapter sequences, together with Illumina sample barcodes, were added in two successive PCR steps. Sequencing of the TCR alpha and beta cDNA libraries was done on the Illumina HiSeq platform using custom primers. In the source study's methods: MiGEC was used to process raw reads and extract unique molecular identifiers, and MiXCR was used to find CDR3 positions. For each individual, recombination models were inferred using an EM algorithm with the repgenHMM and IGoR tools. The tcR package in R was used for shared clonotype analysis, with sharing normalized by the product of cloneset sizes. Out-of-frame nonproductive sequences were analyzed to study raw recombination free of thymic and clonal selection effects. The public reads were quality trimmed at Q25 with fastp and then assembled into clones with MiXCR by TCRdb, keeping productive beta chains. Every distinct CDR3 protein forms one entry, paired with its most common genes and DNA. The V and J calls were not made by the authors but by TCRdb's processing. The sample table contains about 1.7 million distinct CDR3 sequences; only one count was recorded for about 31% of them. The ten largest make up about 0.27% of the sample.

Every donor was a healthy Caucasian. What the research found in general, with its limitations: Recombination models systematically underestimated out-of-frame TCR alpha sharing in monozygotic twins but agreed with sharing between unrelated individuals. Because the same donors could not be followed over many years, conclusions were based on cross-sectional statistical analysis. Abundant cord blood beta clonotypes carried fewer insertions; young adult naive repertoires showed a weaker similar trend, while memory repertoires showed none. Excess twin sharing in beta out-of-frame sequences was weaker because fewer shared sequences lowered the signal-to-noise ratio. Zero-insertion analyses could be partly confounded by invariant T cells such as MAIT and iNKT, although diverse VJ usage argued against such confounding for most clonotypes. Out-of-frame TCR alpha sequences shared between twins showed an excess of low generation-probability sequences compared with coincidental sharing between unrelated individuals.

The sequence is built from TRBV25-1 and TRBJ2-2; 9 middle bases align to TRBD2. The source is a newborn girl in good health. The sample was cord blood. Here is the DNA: TGTGCCAGCAGGGGACTAGCATCCGGGGAGCTGTTTTTT. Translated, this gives CASRGLASGELFF.